This TCR beta chain was sequenced for a study of blood T cell repertoires in COVID-19. Study at large: From T cells, B-cell-depleted T cells, or PBMCs came the material, which was cDNA or gDNA.

The data were produced by immunoSEQ multiplex PCR, yet TCRdb's version contains in-frame clones alone and is incomplete. The sample contains some 490,000 clones, 75% to 90% of which appear only once. The germline V gene has CDR1 GTSNPN and CDR2 SVGIG (reference sequence). After removal of 4 bases from V and 10 bases from J, the junction contained 13 bases not matched to a gene. This CDR3 has 14 amino acids. This clone is a singleton in its sample. The material sequenced was peripheral blood. The V gene is TRBV30, the J gene TRBJ2-7, with 10 bases lining up with TRBD1. The sequence was obtained from a human donor in a cohort sampled during active COVID-19. The CDR3 DNA is TGTGCCTGGACGAGGGGGGGACAGGGGACTGAACAGTACTTC. This gives the protein CAWTRGGQGTEQYF.